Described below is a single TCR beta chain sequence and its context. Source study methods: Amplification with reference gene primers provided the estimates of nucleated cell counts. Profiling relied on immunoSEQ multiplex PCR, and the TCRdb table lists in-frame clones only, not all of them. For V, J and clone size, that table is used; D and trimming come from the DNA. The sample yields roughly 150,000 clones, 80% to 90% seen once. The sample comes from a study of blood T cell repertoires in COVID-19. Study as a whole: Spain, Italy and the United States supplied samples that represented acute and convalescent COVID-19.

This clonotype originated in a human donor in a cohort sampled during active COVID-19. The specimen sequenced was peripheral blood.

The CDR3 is CASSQAPHVIEAEAFF. CDR3 DNA sequence: TGCGCCAGCAGCCAAGCGCCCCACGTGATAGAGGCTGAAGCTTTCTTT. The V gene is TRBV4-1, the J gene TRBJ1-1; unclear D gene. Trimming pared 1 base from V and 6 bases from J, leaving 18 bases between. This CDR3 region has 16 residues. Germline V lookup: CDR1 MGHRA, CDR2 YSYEKL.